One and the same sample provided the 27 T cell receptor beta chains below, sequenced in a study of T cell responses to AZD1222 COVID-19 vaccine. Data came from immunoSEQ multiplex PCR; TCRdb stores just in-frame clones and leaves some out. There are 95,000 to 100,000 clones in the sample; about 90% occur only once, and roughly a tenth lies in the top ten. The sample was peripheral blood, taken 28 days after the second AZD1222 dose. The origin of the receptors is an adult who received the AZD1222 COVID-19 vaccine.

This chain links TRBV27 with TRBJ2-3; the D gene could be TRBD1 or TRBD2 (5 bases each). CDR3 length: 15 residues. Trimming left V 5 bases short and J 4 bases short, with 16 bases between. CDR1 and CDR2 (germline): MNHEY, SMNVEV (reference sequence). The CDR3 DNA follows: TGTGCCAGCAGTCCCCGACAGACTAAGGCAGATACGCAGTATTTT. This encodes CASSPRQTKADTQYF.

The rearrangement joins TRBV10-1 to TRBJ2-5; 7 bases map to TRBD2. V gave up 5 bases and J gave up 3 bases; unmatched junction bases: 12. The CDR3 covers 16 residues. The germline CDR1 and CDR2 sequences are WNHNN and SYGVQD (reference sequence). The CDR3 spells CASSTREPVGKETQYF. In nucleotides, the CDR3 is TGCGCCAGCAGTACGCGGGAGCCGGTCGGAAAAGAGACCCAGTACTTC.

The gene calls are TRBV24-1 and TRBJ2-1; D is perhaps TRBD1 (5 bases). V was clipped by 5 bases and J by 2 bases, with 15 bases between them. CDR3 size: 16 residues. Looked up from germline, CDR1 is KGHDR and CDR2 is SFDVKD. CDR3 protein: CATSGRGGRTYNEQFF. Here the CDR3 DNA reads TGTGCCACCAGTGGAAGGGGTGGCCGAACCTACAATGAGCAGTTCTTC.

This chain's CDR3 is CASSPSPAGELFF. As DNA, the CDR3 is TGTGCCAGCAGCCCCTCCCCGGCCGGGGAGCTGTTTTTT. The chain employs TRBV7-3 and TRBJ2-2; no definite D call. Trimming left V 5 bases short and J 6 bases short, with 10 bases between. Germline CDR1 is SGHTA and CDR2 is FQGTGA. The CDR3 length is 13 residues.

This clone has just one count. The CDR3 reads CASSQSGGPSYNEQFF. Here the CDR3 DNA reads TGTGCCAGCAGCCAAAGCGGGGGCCCCTCCTACAATGAGCAGTTCTTC. V usage is TRBV14 and J usage is TRBJ2-1; 8 nucleotides line up with TRBD2. CDR1 is SGHDN, CDR2 FVKESK, per germline. CDR3 length: 16 residues. V lost 2 bases and J lost 0; bases outside the gene matches: 3.

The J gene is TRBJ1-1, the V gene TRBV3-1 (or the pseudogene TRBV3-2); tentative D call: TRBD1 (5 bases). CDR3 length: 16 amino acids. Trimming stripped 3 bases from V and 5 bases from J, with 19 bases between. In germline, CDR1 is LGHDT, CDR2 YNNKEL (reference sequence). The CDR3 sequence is CASSHGAHPTGTEAFF. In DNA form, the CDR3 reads TGTGCCAGCAGCCATGGGGCCCACCCAACGGGAACTGAAGCTTTCTTT.

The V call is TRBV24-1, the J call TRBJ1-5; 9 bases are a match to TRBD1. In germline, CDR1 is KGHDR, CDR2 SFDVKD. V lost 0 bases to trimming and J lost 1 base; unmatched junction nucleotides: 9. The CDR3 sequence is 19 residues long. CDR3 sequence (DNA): TGTGCCACCAGTGATTTGCAAGGGACAGGGTTTGAGAGCAATCAGCCCCAGCATTTT. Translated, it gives CATSDLQGTGFESNQPQHF.

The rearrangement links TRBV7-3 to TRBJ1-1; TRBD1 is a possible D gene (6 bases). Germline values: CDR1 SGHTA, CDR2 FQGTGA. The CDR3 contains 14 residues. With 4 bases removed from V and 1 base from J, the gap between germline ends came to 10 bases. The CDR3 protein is CASSSTGSNTEAFF. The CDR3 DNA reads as TGTGCCAGCAGCTCAACAGGGTCGAACACTGAAGCTTTCTTT.

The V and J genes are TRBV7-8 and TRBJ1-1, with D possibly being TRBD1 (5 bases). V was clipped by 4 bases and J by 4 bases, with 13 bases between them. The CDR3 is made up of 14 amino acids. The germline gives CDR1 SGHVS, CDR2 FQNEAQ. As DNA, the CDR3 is TGTGCCAGCAGCTCCCAGCCGGGGGGCACTGAAGCTTTCTTT. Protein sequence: CASSSQPGGTEAFF.

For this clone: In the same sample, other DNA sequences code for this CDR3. The CDR3 nucleotides are TGTGCCAGCAGCGTAGGAGGGACTGAAGCTTTCTTT. Translation gives CASSVGGTEAFF. The gene calls are TRBV9 and TRBJ1-1; no firm D call. The CDR3 spans 12 residues. Germline CDR1 is SGDLS and CDR2 is YYNGEE. Deletions cut 0 bases from V and 5 bases from J, with 5 bases between.

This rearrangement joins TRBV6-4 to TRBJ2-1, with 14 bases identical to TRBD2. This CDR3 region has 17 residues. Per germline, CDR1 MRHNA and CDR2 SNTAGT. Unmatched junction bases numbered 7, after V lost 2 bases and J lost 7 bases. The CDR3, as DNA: TGTGCCAGCAGTGACCCGACTAGCGGGGGGGCCAAGAATGAGCAGTTCTTC. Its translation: CASSDPTSGGAKNEQFF.

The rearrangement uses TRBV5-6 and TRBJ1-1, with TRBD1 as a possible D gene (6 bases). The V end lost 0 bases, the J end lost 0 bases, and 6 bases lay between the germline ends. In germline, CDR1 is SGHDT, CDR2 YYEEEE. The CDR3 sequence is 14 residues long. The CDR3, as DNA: TGTGCCAGCAGCTTGGGACAGGTGAACACTGAAGCTTTCTTT. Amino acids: CASSLGQVNTEAFF.

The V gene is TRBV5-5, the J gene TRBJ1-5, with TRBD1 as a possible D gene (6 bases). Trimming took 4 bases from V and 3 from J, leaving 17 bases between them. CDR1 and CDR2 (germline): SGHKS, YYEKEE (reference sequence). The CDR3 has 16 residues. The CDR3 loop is CASSRGLVGANQPQHF. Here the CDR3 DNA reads TGTGCCAGCAGCCGGGGGTTAGTGGGGGCCAATCAGCCCCAGCATTTT. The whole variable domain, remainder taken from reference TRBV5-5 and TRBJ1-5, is DAGVTQSPTHLIKTRGQQVTLRCSPISGHKSVSWYQQVLGQGPQFIFQYYEKEERGRGNFPDRFSARQFPNYSSELNVNALLLGDSALYLCASSRGLVGANQPQHFGDGTRLSIL.

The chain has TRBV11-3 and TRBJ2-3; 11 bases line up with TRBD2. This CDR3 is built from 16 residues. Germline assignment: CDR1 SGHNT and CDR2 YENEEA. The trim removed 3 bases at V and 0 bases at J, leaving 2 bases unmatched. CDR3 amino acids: CASSFRLAGSTDTQYF. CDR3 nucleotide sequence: TGTGCCAGCAGCTTCCGACTAGCGGGGAGCACAGATACGCAGTATTTT.

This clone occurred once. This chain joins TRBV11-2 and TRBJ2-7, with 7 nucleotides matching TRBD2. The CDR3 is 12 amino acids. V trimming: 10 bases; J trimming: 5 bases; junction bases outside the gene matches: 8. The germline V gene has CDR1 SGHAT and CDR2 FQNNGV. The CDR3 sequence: CAIRGVRNEQYF. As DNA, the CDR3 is TGTGCCATACGGGGGGTCAGGAACGAGCAGTACTTC.

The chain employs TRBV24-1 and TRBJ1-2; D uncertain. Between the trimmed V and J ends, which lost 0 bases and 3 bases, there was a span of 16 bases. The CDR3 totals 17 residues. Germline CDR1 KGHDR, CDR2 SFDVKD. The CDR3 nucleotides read TGTGCCACCAGTGATTTGCCCCCCTCTCGACGGGACTATGGCTACACCTTC. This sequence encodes CATSDLPPSRRDYGYTF.

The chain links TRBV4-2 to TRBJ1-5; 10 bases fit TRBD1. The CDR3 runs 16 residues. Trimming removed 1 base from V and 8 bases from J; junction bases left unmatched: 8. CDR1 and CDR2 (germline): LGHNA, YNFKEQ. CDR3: CASSQGGQGFLEPQHF. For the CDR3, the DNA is TGTGCCAGCAGCCAAGGGGGACAGGGGTTTCTTGAGCCCCAGCATTTT.

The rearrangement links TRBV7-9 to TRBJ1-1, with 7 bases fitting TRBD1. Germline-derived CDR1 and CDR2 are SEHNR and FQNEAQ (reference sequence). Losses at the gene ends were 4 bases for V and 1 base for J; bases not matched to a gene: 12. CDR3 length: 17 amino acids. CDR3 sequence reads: CASSSPGTDQPNTEAFF. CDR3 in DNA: TGTGCCAGCAGCTCTCCTGGGACAGACCAACCGAACACTGAAGCTTTCTTT.

CDR3 coding DNA: TGTGCCAGTAGTATTGGGACAGCCTACATGACCTTC. Translation: CASSIGTAYMTF. The rearrangement uses TRBV19 and TRBJ1-2; TRBD1 matches at 7 bases. Germline loops: CDR1 LNHDA, CDR2 SQIVND (reference sequence). CDR3 size: 12 residues. Trimming took 3 bases from V and 14 from J; bases not matched to a gene: 9. Drawing the rest from reference TRBV19 and TRBJ1-2, the complete variable domain is DGGITQSPKYLFRKEGQNVTLSCEQNLNHDAMYWYRQDPGQGLRLIYYSQIVNDFQKGDIAEGYSVSREKKESFPLTVTSAQKNPTAFYLCASSIGTAYMTFGSGTRLTVV.

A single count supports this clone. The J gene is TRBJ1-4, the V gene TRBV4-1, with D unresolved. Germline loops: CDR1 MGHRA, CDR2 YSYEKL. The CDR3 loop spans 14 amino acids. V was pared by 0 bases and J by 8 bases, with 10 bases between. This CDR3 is CASSQDAGVEKLFF. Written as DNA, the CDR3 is TGCGCCAGCAGCCAAGATGCCGGGGTCGAAAAACTGTTTTTT.

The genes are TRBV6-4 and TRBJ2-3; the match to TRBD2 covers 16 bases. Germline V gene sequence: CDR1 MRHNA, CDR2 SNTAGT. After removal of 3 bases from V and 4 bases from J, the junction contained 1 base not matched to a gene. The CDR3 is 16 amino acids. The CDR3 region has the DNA TGTGCCAGCAGTGAGGGACTAGCGGGGGGGCCAGATACGCAGTATTTT. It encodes CASSEGLAGGPDTQYF.

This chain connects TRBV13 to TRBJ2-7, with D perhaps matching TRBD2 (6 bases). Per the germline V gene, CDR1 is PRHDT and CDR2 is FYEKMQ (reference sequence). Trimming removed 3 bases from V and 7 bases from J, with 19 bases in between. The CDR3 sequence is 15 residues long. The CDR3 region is CASSFRTSGEMEQYF. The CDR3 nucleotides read TGTGCCAGCAGCTTTCGGACCTCGGGGGAGATGGAGCAGTACTTC.

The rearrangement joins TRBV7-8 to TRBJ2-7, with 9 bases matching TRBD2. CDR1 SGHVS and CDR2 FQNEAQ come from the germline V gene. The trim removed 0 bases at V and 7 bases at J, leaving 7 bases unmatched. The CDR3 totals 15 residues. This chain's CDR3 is CASSLAVVSGSEQYF. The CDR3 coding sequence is TGTGCCAGCAGCTTAGCGGTAGTTAGCGGGAGTGAGCAGTACTTC.

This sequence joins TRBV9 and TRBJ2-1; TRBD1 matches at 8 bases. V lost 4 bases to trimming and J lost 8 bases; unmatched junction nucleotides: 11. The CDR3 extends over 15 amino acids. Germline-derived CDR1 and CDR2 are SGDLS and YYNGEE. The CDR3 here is CASSLTRTGFDEQFF. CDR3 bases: TGTGCCAGCAGCTTAACGAGGACAGGGTTTGATGAGCAGTTCTTC. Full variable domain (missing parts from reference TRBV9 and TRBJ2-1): DSGVTQTPKHLITATGQRVTLRCSPRSGDLSVYWYQQSLDQGLQFLIQYYNGEERAKGNILERFSAQQFPDLHSELNLSSLELGDSALYFCASSLTRTGFDEQFFGPGTRLTVL.

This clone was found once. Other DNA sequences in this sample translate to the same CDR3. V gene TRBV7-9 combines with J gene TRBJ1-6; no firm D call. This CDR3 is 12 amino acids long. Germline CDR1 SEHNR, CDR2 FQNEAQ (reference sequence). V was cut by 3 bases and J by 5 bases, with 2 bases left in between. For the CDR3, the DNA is TGTGCCAGCAGCTTGGATAATTCACCCCTCCACTTT. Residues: CASSLDNSPLHF.

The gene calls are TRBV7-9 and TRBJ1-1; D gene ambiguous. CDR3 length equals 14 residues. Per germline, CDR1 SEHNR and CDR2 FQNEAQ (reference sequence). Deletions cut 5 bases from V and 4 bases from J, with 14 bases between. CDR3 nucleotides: TGTGCCAGCAGCACCGACGACTGGCGCACTGAAGCTTTCTTT. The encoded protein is CASSTDDWRTEAFF.

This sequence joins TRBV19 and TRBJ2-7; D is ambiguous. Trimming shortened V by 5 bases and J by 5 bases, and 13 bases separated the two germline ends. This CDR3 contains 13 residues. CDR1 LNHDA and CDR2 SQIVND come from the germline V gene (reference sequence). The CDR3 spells CASSSDPSDEQYF. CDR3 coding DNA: TGTGCCAGTAGTTCGGACCCTTCGGACGAGCAGTACTTC.